A selection of T cell receptor beta chains follows, all from one sample in a study of patients and donors after allogeneic stem cell transplantation. TCRdb reprocessed the RT-PCR reads via MiXCR and lists one record per CDR3 protein. The sample has about 70,000 distinct CDR3 sequences; around 27% are singletons. The specimen was blood, either unsorted or a sorted T cell fraction (not recorded which). The receptors here all came from a human donor who was either an allogeneic HSCT recipient or a stem cell or donor lymphocyte infusion donor (not recorded which). It is not recorded whose cells these are; they may come from a transplant donor. Each CDR3 is given with its conserved first and last residue. A D gene is named only where the DNA matches it firmly. Only part of the rows carry a size: once, few, many, or a class if the clone is expanded.

>-|few|TRBV12-3/TRBV12-4|TRBJ1-1
TGTGCCAGCAGTTGGAGGGGGACTGAAGCTTTCTTT
CASSWRGTEAFF
>-|few|TRBV20-1|TRBJ1-2
TGCAGTGCTCTTGGTGGCTACACCTTC
CSALGGYTF
>-|few|TRBV20-1|TRBJ1-2
TGCAGTGCTCCTCGCGGTGAAGGCTATGGCTACACCTTC
CSAPRGEGYGYTF
>-|-|TRBV4-2|TRBJ1-5
TGTGCCAGCAGCCAAGGGACACTTAATCAGCCCCAGCATTTT
CASSQGTLNQPQHF
>-|few|TRBV29-1|TRBJ1-1
TGCAGCGTGGACCGGGCCTCAGAAACTGAAGCTTTCTTT
CSVDRASETEAFF
>-|few|TRBV27|TRBJ1-2
TGTGCCAGCCAGGGGTCGGGAAACTATGGCTACACCTTC
CASQGSGNYGYTF
>-|few|TRBV6-6|TRBJ1-3
TGTGCCAGCAGTGACCGAACCTTCCCTGGAAACACCATATATTTT
CASSDRTFPGNTIYF
>TRBD1|few|TRBV27|TRBJ2-3
TGTGCCAGCAGTTGGACAGGGTACGGTGTAGATACGCAGTATTTT
CASSWTGYGVDTQYF
>-|-|TRBV5-1|TRBJ1-2
-
CASSLFGAGYTF
>-|few|TRBV11-2|TRBJ1-6
TGTGCCAGCAGCTTCGGGGTAAATTCACCCCTCCACTTT
CASSFGVNSPLHF
>-|many|TRBV5-1|TRBJ1-1
TGCGCCAGCAGCTTGGAGGGAAAGGGCACTGAAGCTTTCTTT
CASSLEGKGTEAFF
>-|few|TRBV7-7|TRBJ2-2
TGTGCCAGCAGCTTGGGGGCCCGCGGGGGTACCGGGGAGCTGTTTTTT
CASSLGARGGTGELFF
>TRBD1|many|TRBV12-3/TRBV12-4|TRBJ1-2
TGTGCCAGCACCCGGTCCGGGACAGGGAGACTTTTGACCTTC
CASTRSGTGRLLTF